Listed below are T cell receptor beta chains from one sample, sequenced in a study of T cells after yellow fever vaccination. In TCRdb, the 5' RACE reads were re-called with MiXCR into one record per CDR3 protein. The sample has approximately 350,000 distinct CDR3 sequences, 11% seen once. Sequenced here: PBMCs, sampled on the day of the first yellow fever vaccination. The receptors were gathered from a man between 18 and 35 years old who received the YFV17D yellow fever vaccine. The CDR3 runs from the conserved cysteine through the conserved F or W. D genes are given only for firm matches. Expanded clones are given a class, and other clones once, few, many or no size at all.

>TRBV9|13|many|TRBJ2-1|-
TGTGCCAGCAGCGTAGAGTTAGGCACGAAGCAGTTCTTC
CASSVELGTKQFF
>TRBV29-1|12|few|TRBJ1-2|-
TGCAGCGTGAATAGCGACGCCGGTGGCTACACCTTC
CSVNSDAGGYTF
>TRBV7-2|17|-|TRBJ2-1|-
TGTGCCAGCTCCCCTTGGGGCGGGTTCAGCTCCTACAATGAGCAGTTCTTC
CASSPWGGFSSYNEQFF
>TRBV20-1|19|-|TRBJ2-6|-
TGCAGTGCTAGAGAATTAGACGGACAGACGAGCTCTGGGGCCAACGTCCTGACTTTC
CSARELDGQTSSGANVLTF
>TRBV7-2|13|-|TRBJ2-3|-
TGTGCCAGCAGCGCCCGGAATCGAGATACGCAGTATTTT
CASSARNRDTQYF
>TRBV6-5|13|few|TRBJ1-2|-
TGTGCCAGCAGTTACGAAGGGCTCCATGGCTACACCTTC
CASSYEGLHGYTF
>TRBV2|14|few|TRBJ2-3|-
TGTGCCAGCAGGAGACAGGATCTCACAGATACGCAGTATTTT
CASRRQDLTDTQYF
>TRBV7-9|12|few|TRBJ1-6|-
TGTGCCAGCAGCTTAGCCGGGACACCCCTCCACTTT
CASSLAGTPLHF
>TRBV4-2|16|many|TRBJ2-7|-
TGTGCCAGCAGCCCGTGGGGTGGGGAAAGCTCCTACGAGCAGTACTTC
CASSPWGGESSYEQYF
>TRBV7-3|14|-|TRBJ2-3|-
TGTGCCAGCAGCCAGTGGGGGGCCACAGATACGCAGTATTTT
CASSQWGATDTQYF
>TRBV7-9|15|few|TRBJ2-2|TRBD1
TGTGCCAGCAGCCTGACAGGGGGCGCAAACGGGGAGCTGTTTTTT
CASSLTGGANGELFF
>TRBV7-8|14|-|TRBJ2-3|-
TGTGCCAGCAGCTTACTACCTAGCACAGATACGCAGTATTTT
CASSLLPSTDTQYF
>TRBV6-5|14|few|TRBJ2-4|-
TGTGCCAGCAGTTACTCGTCCAGGGCGAACATTCAGTACTTC
CASSYSSRANIQYF
>TRBV6-5|13|-|TRBJ1-5|-
TGTGCCAGCAGTTATTCAGGGGCCCAGCCCCAGCATTTT
CASSYSGAQPQHF
>TRBV7-3|13|few|TRBJ1-6|-
TGTGCCAGCAGCCCGGGACCGTCTTCACCCCTCCACTTT
CASSPGPSSPLHF
>TRBV27|14|-|TRBJ2-7|TRBD1
TGTGCCAGCAGCTTCGGACAGGGAACCTACGAGCAGTACTTC
CASSFGQGTYEQYF
>TRBV7-9|13|-|TRBJ2-2|-
TGTGCCAGCAGCTTATCGGGGAATTGGGAGCTGTTTTTT
CASSLSGNWELFF
>TRBV7-6|14|few|TRBJ1-1|-
TGTGCCAGCAGCAGCTCCGGGATGAGTACTGAAGCTTTCTTT
CASSSSGMSTEAFF
>TRBV12-3/TRBV12-4|13|few|TRBJ1-2|-
TGTGCCAGCAGTCCTGGAGGGCAACGGGGCTACACCTTC
CASSPGGQRGYTF
>TRBV7-3|15|many|TRBJ2-1|TRBD2
TGTGCCAGCAGGCGTACTAGCGGGGGGGCCAATGAGCAGTTCTTC
CASRRTSGGANEQFF
>TRBV10-3|14|few|TRBJ2-3|TRBD2
TGTGCCATCATGCGGGGGGTTGGCACAGATACGCAGTATTTT
CAIMRGVGTDTQYF
>TRBV12-3/TRBV12-4|13|few|TRBJ1-2|-
TGTGCCAGCAGCACATTTGTCTGGTCTGGCTACACCTTC
CASSTFVWSGYTF
>TRBV6-1|14|-|TRBJ2-2|-
TGTGCCAGCAATCGGGGGCCCAACACCGGGGAGCTGTTTTTT
CASNRGPNTGELFF
>TRBV11-2|17|few|TRBJ1-5|TRBD1
TGTGCCAGCAGCCCCGGGACAGGAGATTATAGCAATCAGCCCCAGCATTTT
CASSPGTGDYSNQPQHF
>TRBV20-1|14|-|TRBJ2-1|TRBD1
TGCAGTGCTAGAATGAGGGGGCTCTACAATGAGCAGTTCTTC
CSARMRGLYNEQFF
>TRBV18|15|-|TRBJ1-4|TRBD1
TGTGCCAGCTCACCCTCGACAGGGGGCGATGAAAAACTGTTTTTT
CASSPSTGGDEKLFF
>TRBV6-1|14|-|TRBJ2-6|-
TGTGCCAGCAGTAGGGACAACGGGGCCAACGTCCTGACTTTC
CASSRDNGANVLTF